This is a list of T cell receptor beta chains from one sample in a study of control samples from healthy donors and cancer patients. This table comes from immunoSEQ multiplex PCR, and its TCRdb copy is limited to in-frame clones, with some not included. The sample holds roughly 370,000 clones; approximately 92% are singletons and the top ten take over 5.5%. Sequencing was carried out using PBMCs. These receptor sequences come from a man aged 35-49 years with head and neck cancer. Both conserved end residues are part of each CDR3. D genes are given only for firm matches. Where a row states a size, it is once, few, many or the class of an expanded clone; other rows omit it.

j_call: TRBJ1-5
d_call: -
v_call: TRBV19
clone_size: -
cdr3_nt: TGTGCCAGTAGTATTCGATCGACAGGACTTTATAGCAATCAGCCCCAGCATTTT
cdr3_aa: CASSIRSTGLYSNQPQHF

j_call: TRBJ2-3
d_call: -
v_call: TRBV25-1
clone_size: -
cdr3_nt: TGTGCCAGCAGTGAAAGGGTAGCGTCTAGCACAGATACGCAGTATTTT
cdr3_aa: CASSERVASSTDTQYF

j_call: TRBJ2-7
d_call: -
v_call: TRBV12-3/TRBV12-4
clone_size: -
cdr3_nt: TGTGCCAGCAGCCGACAGCCGAACTACGAGCAGTACTTC
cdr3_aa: CASSRQPNYEQYF

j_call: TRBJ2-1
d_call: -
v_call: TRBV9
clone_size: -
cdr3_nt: TGTGCCAGCAGCGCCTTTAAGGGGGGTTCAAATGAGCAGTTCTTC
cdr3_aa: CASSAFKGGSNEQFF

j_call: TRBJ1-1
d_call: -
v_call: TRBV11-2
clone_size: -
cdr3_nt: TGTGCCAGCAGCTTATTTGGGCGGTGGAATGTAGCTTTCTTT
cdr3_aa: CASSLFGRWNVAFF

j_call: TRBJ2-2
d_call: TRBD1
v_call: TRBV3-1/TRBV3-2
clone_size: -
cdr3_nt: TGTGCCAGCAGCCTAGGGACAGGGCCCACCGGGGAGCTGTTTTTT
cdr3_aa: CASSLGTGPTGELFF

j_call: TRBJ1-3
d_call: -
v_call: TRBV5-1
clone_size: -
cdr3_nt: TGCGCCAGCAGCTTGGGAGGAGCTGGAAACACCATATATTTT
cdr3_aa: CASSLGGAGNTIYF

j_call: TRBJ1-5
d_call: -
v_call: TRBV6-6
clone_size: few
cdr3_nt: TGTGCCAGCACTGGGGATCAGTGGAATAGCAATCAGCCCCAGCATTTT
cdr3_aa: CASTGDQWNSNQPQHF

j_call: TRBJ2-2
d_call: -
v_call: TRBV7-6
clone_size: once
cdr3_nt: TGTGCCAGCACCTCCGGGGTCACCGGGGAGCTGTTTTTT
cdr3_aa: CASTSGVTGELFF

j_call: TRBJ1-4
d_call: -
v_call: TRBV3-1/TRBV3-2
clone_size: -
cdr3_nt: TGTGCCAGCAGCCAAGGGAGGGGACGGGCTGTATTTGGTGAAAAACTGTTTTTT
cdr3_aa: CASSQGRGRAVFGEKLFF

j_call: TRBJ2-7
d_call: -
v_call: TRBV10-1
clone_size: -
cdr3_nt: TGCGCCAGCAGTGAGTCCGTAACGGGATACGAGCAGTACTTC
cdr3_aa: CASSESVTGYEQYF

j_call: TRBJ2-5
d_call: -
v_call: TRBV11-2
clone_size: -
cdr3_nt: TGTGCCAGCAGCTTAGTTGGGTTGGTGGAGACCCAGTACTTC
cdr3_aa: CASSLVGLVETQYF

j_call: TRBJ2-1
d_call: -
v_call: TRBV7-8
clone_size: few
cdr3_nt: TGTGCCAGCAGCTCCCGGCTAGGGATCAATGAGCAGTTCTTC
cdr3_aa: CASSSRLGINEQFF

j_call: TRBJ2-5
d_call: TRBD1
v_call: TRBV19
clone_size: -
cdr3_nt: TGTGCCAGTAGTACTGGGACAGGGGGCTTGGGGGAGACCCAGTACTTC
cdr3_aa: CASSTGTGGLGETQYF

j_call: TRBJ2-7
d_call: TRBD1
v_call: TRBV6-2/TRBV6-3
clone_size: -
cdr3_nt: TGTGCCAGCAGTTCCTCGGGCCCGGACAGGGGGGGCGAGCAGTACTTC
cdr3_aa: CASSSSGPDRGGEQYF

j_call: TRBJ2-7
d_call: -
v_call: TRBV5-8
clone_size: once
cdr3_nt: TGTGCCAGCAGCTTGGCTAGGGCCAAGGTCGAGCAGTACTTC
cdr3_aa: CASSLARAKVEQYF

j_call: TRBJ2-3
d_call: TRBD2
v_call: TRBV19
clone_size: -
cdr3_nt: TGTGCCAGTAGTATAGATGTGGGACTAGCTCTAGGTACGCAGTATTTT
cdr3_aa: CASSIDVGLALGTQYF

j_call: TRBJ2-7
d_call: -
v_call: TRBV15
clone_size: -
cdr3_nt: TGTGCCACCAGCAGAGAGGGGTCCTACGAGCAGTACTTC
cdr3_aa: CATSREGSYEQYF

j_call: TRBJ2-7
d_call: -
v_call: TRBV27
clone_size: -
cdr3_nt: TGTGCCAGCAGTTCGTCTCAGGGATACGAGCAGTACTTC
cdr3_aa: CASSSSQGYEQYF

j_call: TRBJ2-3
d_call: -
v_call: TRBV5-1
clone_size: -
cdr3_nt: TGCGCCAGCTCCGAAGACACAGATACGCAGTATTTT
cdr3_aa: CASSEDTDTQYF

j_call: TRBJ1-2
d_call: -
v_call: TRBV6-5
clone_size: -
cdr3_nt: TGTGCCAGCAGTTACTTCCTGACGGATCGCTATGGCTACACCTTC
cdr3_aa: CASSYFLTDRYGYTF

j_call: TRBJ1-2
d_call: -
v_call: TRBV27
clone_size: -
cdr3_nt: TGTGCCAGCAGTCCCTGGACAGAGAATAACTATGGCTACACCTTC
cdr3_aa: CASSPWTENNYGYTF

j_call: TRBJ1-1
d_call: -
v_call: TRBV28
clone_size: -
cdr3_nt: TGTGCCAGCAGTCCCCCCCAGGGGCGGACTGAAGCTTTCTTT
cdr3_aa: CASSPPQGRTEAFF

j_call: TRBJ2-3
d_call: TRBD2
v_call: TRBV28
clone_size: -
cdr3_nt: TGTGCCAGTCCTCCCGGACTTTTCGGACTAGCGGGAGATACGCAGTATTTT
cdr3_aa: CASPPGLFGLAGDTQYF

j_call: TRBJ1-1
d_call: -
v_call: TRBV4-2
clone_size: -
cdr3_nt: TGTGCCAGCAGCCGAGGGACACACACTGAAGCTTTCTTT
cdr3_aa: CASSRGTHTEAFF